This TCR beta chain originates from a study of cytomegalovirus exposure and HLA in healthy donors. A single count supports this clone. Its antigen remains unidentified. V was trimmed by 7 bases and J by 3 bases, leaving 10 bases between them. Germline values: CDR1 KGHSH, CDR2 LQKENI. The CDR3 runs 12 residues. PCR primers comprised 60 Vbeta and 13 Jbeta primers. Original data processing: Later, an analysis found some 80 million unique TCR beta chains, and 8.5 million to 12 million of these were shared. The data were produced by immunoSEQ multiplex PCR, yet TCRdb's version contains in-frame clones alone and is incomplete. From that table come the V and J calls and clone size; the DNA was used to work out D and trimming. Of some 130,000 clones in the sample, 80% are singletons; the top ten hold more than 4.5%. Study-wide results and limits: Later work associated 16,951 TCR beta sequences with HLA alleles at 0.05 false discovery rate. Other equally common chains were less clonally expanded than HLA-associated TCR beta chains, a later analysis showed. The presence/absence work took it that sequencing depth was about the same across donors.

The TCR was taken from a man younger than 45 in good health. Sequencing input: PBMCs. The chain is built from TRBV18 and TRBJ2-7; D is uncertain. The CDR3 bases are TGTGCCAGCTGCGGTCAAGACTACGAGCAGTACTTC. Protein product: CASCGQDYEQYF.